This TCR beta chain was captured by sequencing in a study of blood T cell repertoires in COVID-19. Study overall: From the United States, Italy and Spain came samples of acute and convalescent COVID-19. T cells, B-cell-depleted T cells, or PBMCs provided the cDNA or gDNA that served as material.

Authors' data handling: Reference gene primer amplification in the assay estimated nucleated cell counts. The repertoire was sequenced with immunoSEQ multiplex PCR; TCRdb's copy has only in-frame clones and lacks some. V and J calls and clone size are as listed in that table; D and trimming were resolved from the DNA. This sample has around 150,000 clones; around 87% occur once, and the top ten carry 3%. CDR3 length: 15 residues. Deletions cut 1 base from V and 4 bases from J, with 13 bases between. Germline assignment: CDR1 SSHAT and CDR2 FNYEAQ (reference sequence). The chain employs TRBV7-7 and TRBJ2-5; weak D call: TRBD1 (5 bases). This clonotype originated in an older woman with active COVID-19. Sequencing used peripheral blood. DNA for the CDR3: TGTGCCAGCAGCTTAGTAGGGCAGGGAACAGAGACCCAGTACTTC. As protein: CASSLVGQGTETQYF.